This T cell receptor beta chain is from a study of blood T cell repertoires in COVID-19. Study-wide context: The analysed material was cDNA or gDNA that came from T cells, B-cell-depleted T cells, or PBMCs.

Clones were sequenced by immunoSEQ multiplex PCR, and TCRdb holds only the in-frame ones, with some missing. Here the sample spans more than 300,000 clones, 88% being singletons. Germline V gene sequence: CDR1 MNHEY, CDR2 SVGAGI. CDR3 size: 14 residues. Trimming took 5 bases from V and 6 from J; bases not matched to a gene: 9. Cohorts were assigned according to the clinical history that participants reported. This TCR derives from a woman aged 18-35 years who had recovered from COVID-19. This chain joins TRBV6-5 and TRBJ1-2; 7 bases fit TRBD1. What was sequenced was PBMCs or T cells enriched from blood (not recorded which). CDR3 in amino acids: CASSREQGRNGYTF. For the CDR3, the DNA is TGTGCCAGCAGTCGGGAACAGGGGCGAAATGGCTACACCTTC.